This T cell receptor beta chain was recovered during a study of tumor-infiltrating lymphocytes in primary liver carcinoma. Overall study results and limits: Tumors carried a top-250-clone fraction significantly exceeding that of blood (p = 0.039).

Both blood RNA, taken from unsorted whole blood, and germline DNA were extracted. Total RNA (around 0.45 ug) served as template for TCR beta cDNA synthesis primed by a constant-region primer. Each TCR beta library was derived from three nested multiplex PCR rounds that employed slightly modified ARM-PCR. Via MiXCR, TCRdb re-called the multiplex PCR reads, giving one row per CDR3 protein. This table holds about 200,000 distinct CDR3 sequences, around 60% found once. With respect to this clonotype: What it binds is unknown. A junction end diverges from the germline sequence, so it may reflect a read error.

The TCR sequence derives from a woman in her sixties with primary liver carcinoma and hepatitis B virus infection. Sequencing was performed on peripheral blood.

CDR3 residues: CASCFYGTSYEQYF. The DNA of the CDR3 is TGCGCCAGCTGCTTTTACGGGACATCCTACGAGCAGTACTTC. The chain recombines TRBV11-1 with TRBJ2-7; tentatively, D is TRBD1 (6 bases). The CDR3 is 14 residues long. Germline assignment: CDR1 SGHAT and CDR2 FQDESV (reference sequence).